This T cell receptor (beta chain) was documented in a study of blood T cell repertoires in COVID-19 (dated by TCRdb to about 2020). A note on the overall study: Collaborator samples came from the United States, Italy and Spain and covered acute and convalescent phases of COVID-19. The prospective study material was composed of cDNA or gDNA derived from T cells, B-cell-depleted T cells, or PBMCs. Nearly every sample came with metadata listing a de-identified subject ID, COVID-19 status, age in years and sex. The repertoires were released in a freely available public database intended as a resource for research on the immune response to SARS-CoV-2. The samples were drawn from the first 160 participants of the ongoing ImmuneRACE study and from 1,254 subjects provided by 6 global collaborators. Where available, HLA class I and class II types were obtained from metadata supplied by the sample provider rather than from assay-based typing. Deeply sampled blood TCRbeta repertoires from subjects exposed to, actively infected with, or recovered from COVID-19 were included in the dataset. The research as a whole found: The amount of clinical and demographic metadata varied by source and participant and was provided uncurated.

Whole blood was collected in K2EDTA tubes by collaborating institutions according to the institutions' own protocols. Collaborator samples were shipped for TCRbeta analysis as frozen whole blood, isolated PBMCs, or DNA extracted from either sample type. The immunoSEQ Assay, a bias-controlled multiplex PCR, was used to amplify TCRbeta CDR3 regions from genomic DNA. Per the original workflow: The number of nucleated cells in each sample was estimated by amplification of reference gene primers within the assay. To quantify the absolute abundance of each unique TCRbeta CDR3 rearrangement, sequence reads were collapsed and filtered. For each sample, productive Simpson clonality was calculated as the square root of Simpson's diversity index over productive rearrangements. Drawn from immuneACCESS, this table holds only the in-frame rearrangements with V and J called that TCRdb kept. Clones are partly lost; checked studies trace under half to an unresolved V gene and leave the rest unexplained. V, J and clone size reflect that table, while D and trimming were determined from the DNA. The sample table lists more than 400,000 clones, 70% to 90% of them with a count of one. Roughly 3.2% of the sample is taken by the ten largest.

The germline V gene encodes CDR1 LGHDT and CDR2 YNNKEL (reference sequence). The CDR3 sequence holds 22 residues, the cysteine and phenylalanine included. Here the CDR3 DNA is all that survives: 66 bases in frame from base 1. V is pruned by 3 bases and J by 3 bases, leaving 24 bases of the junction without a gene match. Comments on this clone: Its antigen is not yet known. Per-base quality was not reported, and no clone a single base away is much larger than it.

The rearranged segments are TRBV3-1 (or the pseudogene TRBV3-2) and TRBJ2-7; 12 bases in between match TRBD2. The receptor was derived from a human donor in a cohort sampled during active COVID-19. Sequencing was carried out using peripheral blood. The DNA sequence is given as TGTGCCAGCAGCCAGCAAAGGGGGATCCAGAAACTAGCGGGAGGCAAGCTCTACGAGCAGTACTTC. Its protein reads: CASSQQRGIQKLAGGKLYEQYF.